One and the same sample provided the 26 T cell receptor beta chains below, sequenced in a study of PD-L1 blockade in urothelial cancer (dated by TCRdb to 2016 to 2017). What this sample's time point label stands for: pretreatment peripheral blood. The library was obtained by the immunoSEQ multiplex PCR assay. Imported from immuneACCESS, the table was reduced by TCRdb to in-frame sequences with V and J called. These copies leave out some clones; in studies compared against another copy, an unresolved V gene accounts for under half, and the cause of the remainder is not known. The sample yields about 72,000 clones; approximately 84% were counted once. The ten most abundant clones make up about 15% of the sample. The sequences come from PBMCs, collected around atezolizumab (anti-PD-L1) treatment. The receptors were gathered from a man aged 60-69 years with urothelial cancer.

The V call is TRBV7-2, the J call TRBJ2-1; 9 bases agree with TRBD2. The CDR3 runs to 14 residues. V lost 4 bases to trimming and J lost 10 bases; unmatched junction nucleotides: 8. The germline gives CDR1 SGHTA, CDR2 FQGNSA. This CDR3 reads CASSSTSGPREQFF. CDR3 sequence (DNA): TGTGCCAGCAGCTCGACTAGCGGCCCTCGGGAGCAGTTCTTC. Based on the CDR3 plus reference TRBV7-2 and TRBJ2-1, the full variable domain is GAGVSQSPSNKVTEKGKDVELRCDPISGHTALYWYRQSLGQGLEFLIYFQGNSAPDKSGLPSDRFSAERTGGSVSTLTIQRTQQEDSAVYLCASSSTSGPREQFFGPGTRLTVL.

This chain links TRBV9 with TRBJ2-3, with D uncertain. CDR1 and CDR2 from the germline V gene are SGDLS and YYNGEE. This CDR3 spans 14 amino acids. Trimming removed 0 bases at V and 2 bases at J, with 7 bases between. CDR3 DNA: TGTGCCAGCAGCGTAGGACTGATCACAGATACGCAGTATTTT. Protein: CASSVGLITDTQYF.

This chain joins TRBV18 and TRBJ2-7, with 12 bases fitting TRBD2. V dropped 4 bases and J dropped 2; count of bases not matched to a gene: 3. In germline, CDR1 is KGHSH, CDR2 LQKENI. There are 15 residues in the CDR3. In DNA, the CDR3 is TGTGCCAGCTCACTTGGACTAGCGGGACCCTACGAGCAGTACTTC. Translated: CASSLGLAGPYEQYF.

The rearrangement links TRBV6-1 to TRBJ1-1, with 10 bases fitting TRBD1. After removal of 8 bases from V and 5 bases from J, the junction contained 5 bases not matched to a gene. CDR3 length: 13 amino acids. The germline gives CDR1 MNHNS, CDR2 SASEGT. CDR3 amino acids: CASQTGGYTEAFF. CDR3 nucleotides: TGTGCCAGCCAGACAGGGGGCTATACTGAAGCTTTCTTT.

The chain combines TRBV10-1 with TRBJ2-7; the match to TRBD1 covers 10 bases. CDR3 length: 16 residues. Germline-derived CDR1 and CDR2 are WNHNN and SYGVQD (reference sequence). V dropped 2 bases and J dropped 5; count of bases not matched to a gene: 9. The CDR3 loop reads CASSELRGQGYDEQYF. The CDR3 nucleotides read TGCGCCAGCAGTGAGCTCCGGGGACAGGGGTACGACGAGCAGTACTTC.

The J gene is TRBJ2-3, the V gene TRBV19; TRBD1 is a possible D gene (6 bases). The CDR3 length is 15 residues. Trimming shortened V by 7 bases and J by 0 bases, and 14 bases separated the two germline ends. The germline V gene has CDR1 LNHDA and CDR2 SQIVND (reference sequence). The CDR3 here is CASTVNRASTDTQYF. The CDR3 bases are TGTGCCAGTACTGTAAACAGGGCGAGCACAGATACGCAGTATTTT.

This clone has just one count. V usage is TRBV9 and J usage is TRBJ1-3, with D uncertain. The CDR3 contains 17 residues. V gave up 2 bases and J gave up 0 bases, with 15 bases separating them. The germline gives CDR1 SGDLS, CDR2 YYNGEE. CDR3 sequence: CASSVIAHSSSGNTIYF. The CDR3 coding sequence is TGTGCCAGCAGCGTTATAGCTCACTCGAGCTCTGGAAACACCATATATTTT.

The chain uses TRBV14 and TRBJ2-7; D possibly corresponds to TRBD2 (6 bases). Germline V gene sequence: CDR1 SGHDN, CDR2 FVKESK. This CDR3 is 15 amino acids long. Trimming took off 2 bases at V and 7 bases at J, with 18 bases between the two ends. CDR3 nucleotides: TGTGCCAGCAGCCAATTAATAGCGGCAGTTGGTGAGCAGTACTTC. Translation gives CASSQLIAAVGEQYF.

The V and J genes are TRBV9 and TRBJ2-1; 8 positions agree with TRBD1. This CDR3 is built from 15 residues. With V trimmed by 0 bases and J by 7 bases, 6 bases remained unmatched. Looked up from germline, CDR1 is SGDLS and CDR2 is YYNGEE. CDR3 DNA: TGTGCCAGCAGCGTAGAGGACAGGGTAGCAAATGAGCAGTTCTTC. As protein: CASSVEDRVANEQFF.

Of note for this clone: Sequence at one end of the junction differs from germline and may be a read error. This chain joins TRBV28 and TRBJ2-7, with TRBD1 matching over 11 bases. The germline gives CDR1 MDHEN, CDR2 SYDVKM. The CDR3 is 13 residues long. CDR3 nucleotides: TGTGCCAGCAGCGCCGGGACAGGGGGATGGCAGCACTTC. This translates into CASSAGTGGWQHF.

In DNA, the CDR3 is TGTGCCAGCAGTTACTCGAACAGGGCCGGCTATGGCTACACCTTC. Translating it yields CASSYSNRAGYGYTF. V gene TRBV6-5 combines with J gene TRBJ1-2; the D gene is possibly TRBD1 (6 bases). Germline V lookup: CDR1 MNHEY, CDR2 SVGAGI. Trimming pared 0 bases from V and 4 bases from J, leaving 12 bases between. This CDR3 has 15 amino acids.

The chain joins TRBV30 to TRBJ1-2; no clear D gene. The CDR3 is 15 residues long. Germline loops: CDR1 GTSNPN, CDR2 SVGIG (reference sequence). Between the trimmed V and J ends, which lost 3 bases and 0 bases, there was a span of 14 bases. CDR3 coding DNA: TGTGCCTGGAGCGACCAGGTTTGGGCTAACTATGGCTACACCTTC. Protein sequence: CAWSDQVWANYGYTF.

This clone came up a few times. The chain carries TRBV19 and TRBJ2-2; possible D gene TRBD1, 6 bases. Trimming cost V 7 bases and J 1 base, with 13 bases left between them. Germline V gene data show CDR1 as LNHDA and CDR2 as SQIVND (reference sequence). The CDR3 runs 15 residues. CDR3 bases: TGTGCCAGTAAAGGGACATCCCTGAACACCGGGGAGCTGTTTTTT. Its translation is CASKGTSLNTGELFF. Supplemented by reference TRBV19 and TRBJ2-2, the full variable domain reads DGGITQSPKYLFRKEGQNVTLSCEQNLNHDAMYWYRQDPGQGLRLIYYSQIVNDFQKGDIAEGYSVSREKKESFPLTVTSAQKNPTAFYLCASKGTSLNTGELFFGEGSRLTVL.

This chain links TRBV5-6 with TRBJ2-5, with TRBD1 matching 9 bases. Per the germline V gene, CDR1 is SGHDT and CDR2 is YYEEEE. The length of the CDR3 is 16 residues. V trimming: 2 bases; J trimming: 5 bases; junction bases outside the gene matches: 10. CDR3 nucleotides: TGTGCCAGCAGCTTCCTTACCGGGACAGGGCTTGAGACCCAGTACTTC. Translated: CASSFLTGTGLETQYF.

This clone was detected a few times. This sequence joins TRBV10-1 and TRBJ1-4, with D unclear. The CDR3 is 12 residues long. V was clipped by 0 bases and J by 11 bases, with 7 bases between them. The germline gives CDR1 WNHNN, CDR2 SYGVQD (reference sequence). The CDR3: CASSESSGKLFF. In DNA, the CDR3 is TGCGCCAGCAGTGAGTCCTCGGGGAAACTGTTTTTT.

CDR3: CASSQAGSTWRDEQYF. The CDR3 region has the DNA TGTGCCAGCAGCCAAGCGGGGAGCACCTGGAGGGACGAGCAGTACTTC. The chain carries TRBV4-2 and TRBJ2-7; tentatively, D is TRBD2 (6 bases). This CDR3 contains 16 residues. Germline V gives CDR1 LGHNA, CDR2 YNFKEQ. With 1 base removed from V and 5 bases from J, the gap between germline ends came to 18 bases.

The CDR3 coding sequence is TGTGCCAGCAGCCCGCGGACAGGGAGGATTTACACTGAAGCTTTCTTT. Encoded protein: CASSPRTGRIYTEAFF. The gene calls are TRBV5-4 and TRBJ1-1; TRBD1 agrees at 8 bases. Germline CDR1 is SGHNT and CDR2 is YYREEE (reference sequence). Trimming at V came to 4 bases and at J to 3 bases, leaving 11 bases not matched to a gene. The CDR3 contains 16 residues.

J is TRBJ1-1 and V is TRBV7-9; the D gene is possibly TRBD1 (5 bases). CDR1 SEHNR and CDR2 FQNEAQ come from the germline V gene (reference sequence). V was pared by 4 bases and J by 4 bases, with 13 bases between. This CDR3 comprises 14 residues. CDR3 nucleotides: TGTGCCAGCAGCTACTCCTCCGGGGGCACTGAAGCTTTCTTT. Amino acid sequence: CASSYSSGGTEAFF.

The chain links TRBV7-2 to TRBJ2-7; D is undetermined. The germline V gene has CDR1 SGHTA and CDR2 FQGNSA. V lost 0 bases, J lost 0 bases, and 3 bases lay in between. This CDR3 is built from 13 residues. The CDR3 sequence: CASSLASSYEQYF. For the CDR3, the DNA is TGTGCCAGCAGCTTAGCGAGCTCCTACGAGCAGTACTTC. Supplemented by reference TRBV7-2 and TRBJ2-7, the full variable domain reads GAGVSQSPSNKVTEKGKDVELRCDPISGHTALYWYRQSLGQGLEFLIYFQGNSAPDKSGLPSDRFSAERTGGSVSTLTIQRTQQEDSAVYLCASSLASSYEQYFGPGTRLTVT.

The chain joins TRBV27 to TRBJ1-4; weak D call: TRBD1 (6 bases). The ends were cut back, 4 bases at V and 5 bases at J, with 8 bases in the middle. In germline, CDR1 is MNHEY, CDR2 SMNVEV (reference sequence). CDR3 size: 13 residues. The CDR3 sequence: CASSWTVNEKLFF. The CDR3 region has the DNA TGTGCCAGCAGTTGGACAGTGAATGAAAAACTGTTTTTT.

This sequence joins TRBV6-6 and TRBJ2-2; a weak D match, TRBD1 (5 bases). The CDR3 has 13 residues. The V gene's germline CDR1 is MNHNY and CDR2 SVGAGI (reference sequence). Trimming took off 7 bases at V and 2 bases at J, with 8 bases between the two ends. The chain's CDR3 is CASKRGNTGELFF. The CDR3 coding sequence is TGTGCCAGCAAAAGGGGTAACACCGGGGAGCTGTTTTTT.

V usage is TRBV14 and J usage is TRBJ2-2; D gene ambiguous. This CDR3 region has 14 residues. CDR1 is SGHDN and CDR2 is FVKESK in the germline V gene. Trimming removed 3 bases from V and 0 bases from J, with 5 bases in between. CDR3 protein: CASSQPTNTGELFF. The CDR3 nucleotides read TGTGCCAGCAGCCAGCCTACGAACACCGGGGAGCTGTTTTTT.

This rearrangement joins TRBV7-8 to TRBJ2-5, with 9 bases lining up with TRBD2. Germline V gene sequence: CDR1 SGHVS, CDR2 FQNEAQ. Trimming took 5 bases from V and 1 from J; bases not matched to a gene: 8. The CDR3 contains 16 residues. CDR3 coding DNA: TGTGCCAGCAGCCCACCAGCGGGGGGCCTCCAAGAGACCCAGTACTTC. It is translated as CASSPPAGGLQETQYF.

The chain uses TRBV9 and TRBJ1-4; D perhaps matches TRBD1 (5 bases). The CDR3 has 15 amino acids. Germline V gene data show CDR1 as SGDLS and CDR2 as YYNGEE. V was shortened by 3 bases and J by 5 bases, with 14 bases between the two germline ends. The CDR3 DNA sequence: TGTGCCAGCAGCGCCACAACAGGAAAAAATGAAAAACTGTTTTTT. This encodes CASSATTGKNEKLFF.

The chain employs TRBV7-6 and TRBJ2-7; D uncertain. This CDR3 is built from 17 residues. CDR1 SGHVS and CDR2 FNYEAQ come from the germline V gene. The V end was cut by 2 bases, the J end by 0 bases, with 17 bases between. CDR3 amino acids: CASSLRSPIASSYEQYF. The CDR3 region has the DNA TGTGCCAGCAGCTTAAGAAGTCCGATCGCCAGCTCCTACGAGCAGTACTTC. Full variable domain (remainder filled in from reference TRBV7-6 and TRBJ2-7): GAGVSQSPRYKVTKRGQDVALRCDPISGHVSLYWYRQALGQGPEFLTYFNYEAQQDKSGLPNDRFSAERPEGSISTLTIQRTEQRDSAMYRCASSLRSPIASSYEQYFGPGTRLTVT.

The chain has TRBV5-1 and TRBJ1-2; unclear D gene. Trimming pared 4 bases from V and 8 bases from J, leaving 21 bases between. This CDR3 comprises 15 residues. Germline values: CDR1 SGHRS, CDR2 YFSETQ. The CDR3 sequence: CASSLTQERGLGYTF. DNA of the CDR3: TGCGCCAGCAGCCTAACCCAGGAGAGAGGACTAGGCTACACCTTC.